What follows are 21 T cell receptor beta chains derived from one specimen sequenced in a study of lymphopenia after photon versus proton radiotherapy. TCRdb's table, derived via immunoSEQ multiplex PCR, lists solely in-frame clones and lacks some. Among 35,000 to 40,000 clones listed, about 83% were seen once. The sequences come from peripheral blood, collected from a patient treated with photon-based radiotherapy. The receptors derive from a man aged 50 to 60 with gastric cancer.

The chain links TRBV18 to TRBJ2-5; D is unclear. V gave up 6 bases and J gave up 1 base, with 3 bases separating them. Germline V gives CDR1 KGHSH, CDR2 LQKENI. This CDR3 has 11 residues. CDR3 sequence reads: CASSTQETQYF. The CDR3 DNA is TGTGCCAGCTCGACCCAAGAGACCCAGTACTTC.

V and J are TRBV27 and TRBJ1-1; D is unresolved. Germline V CDR1 and CDR2: MNHEY, SMNVEV (reference sequence). The CDR3 has 13 residues. V was trimmed by 2 bases and J by 1 base, leaving 5 bases between them. CDR3 loop: CASSLHSNTEAFF. The CDR3, as DNA: TGTGCCAGCAGTTTACATTCGAACACTGAAGCTTTCTTT.

V and J are TRBV6-5 and TRBJ2-1, with no clear D. The V gene's germline CDR1 is MNHEY and CDR2 SVGAGI. This CDR3 has 14 amino acids. The V end lost 2 bases, the J end lost 8 bases, and 13 bases lay between the germline ends. CDR3 loop: CASSYGDGGDEQFF. CDR3 in DNA: TGTGCCAGCAGTTACGGAGACGGTGGGGATGAGCAGTTCTTC.

To note about this clone: This CDR3 is also generated by other DNA sequences in the sample. The chain has TRBV14 and TRBJ1-2, with D possibly being TRBD1 (5 bases). Germline values: CDR1 SGHDN, CDR2 FVKESK. V shed 8 bases and J shed 5 bases, with 15 bases lying between them. The CDR3 runs 13 residues. The CDR3 region is CASQRDRGYGYTF. CDR3 nucleotide sequence: TGTGCCAGCCAAAGGGACCGGGGTTATGGCTACACCTTC.

The chain combines TRBV18 with TRBJ2-1; D is uncertain. The ends were cut back, 6 bases at V and 4 bases at J, with 13 bases in the middle. This CDR3 contains 14 residues. Per germline, CDR1 KGHSH and CDR2 LQKENI. In DNA, the CDR3 is TGTGCCAGCTCCGCCCTGCCCTCATACAATGAGCAGTTCTTC. Protein: CASSALPSYNEQFF.

The chain has TRBV9 and TRBJ2-4; the match to TRBD2 covers 8 bases. Trimming at V came to 0 bases and at J to 5 bases, leaving 1 base not matched to a gene. This CDR3 contains 14 residues. Germline V gene sequence: CDR1 SGDLS, CDR2 YYNGEE. The CDR3 spells CASSVGAGENIQYF. The CDR3 bases are TGTGCCAGCAGCGTAGGAGCGGGGGAAAACATTCAGTACTTC.

The chain uses TRBV27 and TRBJ2-1; TRBD1 matches at 10 bases. Unmatched junction bases numbered 7, after V lost 5 bases and J lost 6 bases. The CDR3 spans 15 residues. The germline CDR1 and CDR2 sequences are MNHEY and SMNVEV (reference sequence). The CDR3 region has the DNA TGTGCCAGCAGTCCGCTGGGACAGGGGAGCAATGAGCAGTTCTTC. Residues: CASSPLGQGSNEQFF.

The CDR3 coding sequence is TGTGCCAGCAGCCGGACTAGCGGGTTTCTCGCGAACACCGGGGAGCTGTTTTTT. It is translated as CASSRTSGFLANTGELFF. V gene TRBV7-9 combines with J gene TRBJ2-2; TRBD2 matches 11 bases. Germline V CDR1 and CDR2: SEHNR, FQNEAQ (reference sequence). V shed 5 bases, J shed 0 bases, and the junction held 8 bases outside the gene matches. This CDR3 region has 18 residues.

This clone was detected only once. V usage is TRBV11-2 and J usage is TRBJ2-2; 8 nucleotides agree with TRBD2. This CDR3 is 19 amino acids long. The junction had 14 bases not matched to a gene; V was cut back by 5 bases and J by 0 bases. CDR1 and CDR2 from the germline V gene are SGHAT and FQNNGV. Here the CDR3 reads CASSPLRSSGSSNTGELFF. The CDR3 nucleotides are TGTGCCAGCAGCCCCCTCCGATCGAGCGGGAGTTCGAACACCGGGGAGCTGTTTTTT. Full variable domain (missing parts from reference TRBV11-2 and TRBJ2-2): EAGVAQSPRYKIIEKRQSVAFWCNPISGHATLYWYQQILGQGPKLLIQFQNNGVVDDSQLPKDRFSAERLKGVDSTLKIQPAKLEDSAVYLCASSPLRSSGSSNTGELFFGEGSRLTVL.

The chain is built from TRBV10-1 and TRBJ2-7; no clear D gene. The germline V gene encodes CDR1 WNHNN and CDR2 SYGVQD (reference sequence). Trimming removed 4 bases from V and 3 bases from J, with 4 bases in between. The CDR3 runs to 11 residues. CDR3 bases: TGCGCCAGCAGTGGGAACTACGAGCAGTACTTC. Translating it yields CASSGNYEQYF.

This clone showed up just once. DNA for the CDR3: TGCGCCAGCAGCTTTGGAAGTACTAAGGACACTGAAGCTTTCTTT. Its protein is CASSFGSTKDTEAFF. This chain connects TRBV5-1 to TRBJ1-1; D uncertain. The germline V gene encodes CDR1 SGHRS and CDR2 YFSETQ. V was clipped by 2 bases and J by 3 bases, with 14 bases between them. The CDR3 covers 15 residues.

The chain combines TRBV11-2 with TRBJ2-6; tentative D call: TRBD2 (6 bases). CDR1 is SGHAT, CDR2 FQNNGV, per germline. V shed 1 base and J shed 7 bases, with 8 bases lying between them. This CDR3 is built from 14 residues. CDR3 sequence: CASSLVGGANVLTF. The DNA for the CDR3 is TGTGCCAGCAGCTTAGTCGGGGGTGCCAACGTCCTGACTTTC.

This sequence joins TRBV7-9 and TRBJ1-3; D unclear. Germline loops: CDR1 SEHNR, CDR2 FQNEAQ (reference sequence). V lost 5 bases, J lost 0 bases, and 14 bases lay in between. This CDR3 comprises 16 residues. The CDR3: CASSLPDRSSGNTIYF. The DNA for the CDR3 is TGTGCCAGCAGCCTACCAGATAGGAGCTCTGGAAACACCATATATTTT.

V is TRBV9 and J is TRBJ1-2, with 9 positions matching TRBD1. Germline V CDR1 and CDR2: SGDLS, YYNGEE. V shed 0 bases and J 2 bases; nucleotides not matched to a gene: 11. The CDR3 consists of 18 residues. The CDR3 DNA sequence: TGTGCCAGCAGCGTAGGGGCGGGACAGGGCCTCACGAACTATGGCTACACCTTC. This codes for CASSVGAGQGLTNYGYTF.

The chain uses TRBV7-2 and TRBJ2-5, with D maybe TRBD2 (6 bases). Looked up from germline, CDR1 is SGHTA and CDR2 is FQGNSA. V lost 2 bases to trimming and J lost 2 bases, with 15 bases between them. This CDR3 is built from 16 residues. The CDR3, as DNA: TGTGCCAGCAGCTTAAGGCGGGGAACCTCTCAAGAGACCCAGTACTTC. This sequence encodes CASSLRRGTSQETQYF.

The chain couples TRBV19 to TRBJ2-5; 10 bases are shared with TRBD2. Trimming removed 7 bases from V and 5 bases from J; junction bases left unmatched: 16. The germline V gene has CDR1 LNHDA and CDR2 SQIVND (reference sequence). This CDR3 has 17 residues. This CDR3 is CASIPPGLAIAWETQYF. In DNA form, the CDR3 reads TGTGCCAGTATCCCTCCGGGACTAGCGATAGCCTGGGAGACCCAGTACTTC.

The chain links TRBV5-4 to TRBJ2-5; D perhaps matches TRBD2 (7 bases). V was clipped by 3 bases and J by 2 bases, with 11 bases between them. The CDR3 is 14 amino acids. Germline-derived CDR1 and CDR2 are SGHNT and YYREEE (reference sequence). CDR3 protein: CASSSGGSQETQYF. Here the CDR3 DNA reads TGTGCCAGCAGCTCGGGGGGCAGTCAAGAGACCCAGTACTTC.

This chain connects TRBV11-2 to TRBJ2-5; TRBD1 matches at 10 bases. The DNA end favors TRBJ2-7, so the J call may be wrong. Germline CDR1 SGHAT, CDR2 FQNNGV. The CDR3 contains 16 residues. CDR3 residues: CASTKPGQGTSYEQYF. The CDR3 DNA reads TGTGCCAGCACCAAACCGGGACAGGGGACCTCCTACGAGCAGTACTTC.

This chain links TRBV5-8 with TRBJ2-1; D might be TRBD1 or TRBD2, each matching 7 bases. Germline V gene sequence: CDR1 SGHTS, CDR2 YDEGEE. This CDR3 has 14 residues. Trimming cost V 9 bases and J 2 bases, with 15 bases left between them. CDR3 sequence reads: CATKQGGPYNEQFF. CDR3 DNA: TGTGCCACCAAGCAGGGGGGGCCCTACAATGAGCAGTTCTTC.

The chain's CDR3 is CASSPRSGFYEQYF. The CDR3 coding sequence is TGTGCCAGCAGCCCCCGGTCGGGATTCTACGAGCAGTACTTC. V and J are TRBV7-9 and TRBJ2-7; the D gene is possibly TRBD2 (5 bases). The CDR3 covers 14 residues. CDR1 is SEHNR, CDR2 FQNEAQ, per germline (reference sequence). V lost 5 bases and J 3 bases, leaving 14 bases between the germline ends.

V gene TRBV7-2 combines with J gene TRBJ2-7, with D perhaps TRBD1 (6 bases). Looked up from germline, CDR1 is SGHTA and CDR2 is FQGNSA. This CDR3 has 13 amino acids. V dropped 4 bases and J dropped 3 bases, with 10 bases sitting between them. The CDR3 nucleotides read TGTGCCAGCAGCTCACTGGACAGCTACGAGCAGTACTTC. Encoded protein: CASSSLDSYEQYF. Combining the CDR3 with reference TRBV7-2 and TRBJ2-7 gives the whole variable domain GAGVSQSPSNKVTEKGKDVELRCDPISGHTALYWYRQSLGQGLEFLIYFQGNSAPDKSGLPSDRFSAERTGGSVSTLTIQRTQQEDSAVYLCASSSLDSYEQYFGPGTRLTVT.